One T cell receptor beta chain is described in this entry. The source of the sample is a study of response to subunit inactivated influenza vaccine. Germline lookup yields CDR1 SQVTM and CDR2 ANQGSEA. V gave up 7 bases and J gave up 4 bases; unmatched junction bases: 13. CDR3 length: 15 amino acids. TCRdb re-called the RT-PCR reads through MiXCR, storing one row per CDR3 protein. Among about 540,000 distinct CDR3 sequences, roughly a quarter were seen once, and the ten largest hold under 3.5%. These data also formed part of another study, on T cells expressing NK-cell markers. Per that paper: UMI-tagged 5'RACE template switching yielded the TCR beta cDNA.

The TCR sequence derives from a man aged 50 or older who received an inactivated influenza vaccine. This sample comprised CD4+ T cells sorted from PBMCs, obtained 11 to 12 days after vaccination. The chain has TRBV29-1 and TRBJ1-1; TRBD1 agrees at 9 bases. Here the CDR3 DNA reads TGCAGCGCATCGGCCGGGACAGGGATTGGCACTGAAGCTTTCTTT. It translates to CSASAGTGIGTEAFF.